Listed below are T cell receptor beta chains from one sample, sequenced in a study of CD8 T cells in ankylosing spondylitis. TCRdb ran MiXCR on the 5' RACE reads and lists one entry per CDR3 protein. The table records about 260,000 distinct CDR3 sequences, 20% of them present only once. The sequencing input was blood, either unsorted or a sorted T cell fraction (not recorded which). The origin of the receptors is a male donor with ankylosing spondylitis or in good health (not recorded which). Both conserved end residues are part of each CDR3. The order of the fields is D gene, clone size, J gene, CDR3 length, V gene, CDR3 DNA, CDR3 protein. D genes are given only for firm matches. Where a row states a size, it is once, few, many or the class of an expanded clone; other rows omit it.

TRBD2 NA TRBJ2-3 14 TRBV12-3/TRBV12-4 TGTGCCAGCAGGAAGCGGGGGGGCACAGATACGCAGTATTTT CASRKRGGTDTQYF
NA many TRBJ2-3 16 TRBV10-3 TGTGCCAGCACTGTGGGCAGTTCAGTAAGCACAGATACGCAGTATTTT CASTVGSSVSTDTQYF
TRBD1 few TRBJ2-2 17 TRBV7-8 TGTGCCAGCGTCCCCCCACACAGGGGACAGAACACCGGGGAGCTGTTTTTT CASVPPHRGQNTGELFF
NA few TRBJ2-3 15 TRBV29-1 TGCAGCGTAGACCCTTACCGGGGGCTCTCAGATACGCAGTATTTT CSVDPYRGLSDTQYF
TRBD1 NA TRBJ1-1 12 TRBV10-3 TGTGCCATCACAGAACAGGGGGCTGAAGCTTTCTTT CAITEQGAEAFF
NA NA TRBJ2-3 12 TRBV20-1 TGCAGTGCTAGGGCGGTCGGTGGTACGCAGTATTTT CSARAVGGTQYF
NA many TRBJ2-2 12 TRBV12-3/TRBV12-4 TGTGCCAGCAGAACCTCCACCGGGGAGCTGTTTTTT CASRTSTGELFF
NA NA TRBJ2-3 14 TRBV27 TGTGCCAGCAGCCCGGTGGAGGGTTCGGATACGCAGTATTTT CASSPVEGSDTQYF
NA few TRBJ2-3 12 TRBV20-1 TGCAGTGCCGAGGGGGGGAGGGATACGCAGTATTTT CSAEGGRDTQYF
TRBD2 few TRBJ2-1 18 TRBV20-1 TGCAGTGCCTCCAAGGGGGGAGGTGGTAGCGGGGAACACAATGAGCAGTTCTTC CSASKGGGGSGEHNEQFF
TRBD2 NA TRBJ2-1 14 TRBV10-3 TGTGCCATCAGTGAGTCAGCTAGCGGGGAATCCCAGTTCTTC CAISESASGESQFF
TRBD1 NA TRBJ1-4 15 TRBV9 TGTGCCAGCAGCGTAGAGCCCACAGGGGTTGAAAAACTGTTTTTT CASSVEPTGVEKLFF
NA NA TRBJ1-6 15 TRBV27 TGTGCCAGCACCGCAGGGCCGCAACCCCAGTCACCCCTCCACTTT CASTAGPQPQSPLHF
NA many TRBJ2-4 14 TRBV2 TGTGCCAGCAGTGAGGCGAGGGGTCCAGGGATTCAGTACTTC CASSEARGPGIQYF
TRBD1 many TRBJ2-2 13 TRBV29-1 TGCAGCGTGGGACAGGGTGCGGCCGGGGAGCTGTTTTTT CSVGQGAAGELFF
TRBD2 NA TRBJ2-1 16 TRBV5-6 TGTGCCAGCAGCTTCGCGACTAGCGGGACCAACAATGAGCAGTTCTTC CASSFATSGTNNEQFF
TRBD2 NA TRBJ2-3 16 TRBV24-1 TGTGCCACCAGTGTGCCTAGCGGGGGGGCCACAGATACGCAGTATTTT CATSVPSGGATDTQYF
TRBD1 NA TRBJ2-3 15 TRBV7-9 TGTGCCAGCAGCCCCGGGACAGGGGACACAGATACGCAGTATTTT CASSPGTGDTDTQYF
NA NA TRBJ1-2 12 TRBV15 TGTGCCACCAGCGACGAGAACTATGGCTACACCTTC CATSDENYGYTF
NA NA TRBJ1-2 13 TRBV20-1 TGCAGTGCTAGATCCCCAGTAGGTTATGGCTACACCTTC CSARSPVGYGYTF
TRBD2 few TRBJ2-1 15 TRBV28 TGTGCCAGCAGAGCCCAGGGGACTAGATCTGGTGAGCAGTTCTTC CASRAQGTRSGEQFF
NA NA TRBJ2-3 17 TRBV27 TGTGCCAGCAGTGGCCCGCTAGCGACCCTAAGCACAGATACGCAGTATTTT CASSGPLATLSTDTQYF
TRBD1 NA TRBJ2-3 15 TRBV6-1 TGTGCCAGCAGGGCGGGGACAGGGGTGTTTGATACGCAGTATTTT CASRAGTGVFDTQYF
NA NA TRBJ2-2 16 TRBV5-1 TGCGCCAGCAGCTTTGAACGGGGCAGATACACCGGGGAGCTGTTTTTT CASSFERGRYTGELFF
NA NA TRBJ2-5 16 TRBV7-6 TGTGCCAGCAGCTTAGGGGCGGGGGCGAGTCAAGAGACCCAGTACTTC CASSLGAGASQETQYF
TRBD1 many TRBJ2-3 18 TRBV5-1 TGCGCCAGCAGCTTAAACACACCGGGACAGGGGTCTCAAGATACGCAGTATTTT CASSLNTPGQGSQDTQYF
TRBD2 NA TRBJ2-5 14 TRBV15 TGTGCCACCAGCAGAAAGCGGGGGCGAGAGACCCAGTACTTC CATSRKRGRETQYF
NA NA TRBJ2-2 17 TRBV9 TGTGCCAGCAGCGTAGGCTATCGGGGGAAGGGCACCGGGGAGCTGTTTTTT CASSVGYRGKGTGELFF
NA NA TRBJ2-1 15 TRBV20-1 TGCAGTGCTAGAGACACTAGCTCTTGGTACAATGAGCAGTTCTTC CSARDTSSWYNEQFF
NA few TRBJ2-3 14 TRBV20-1 TGCAGTGCTAGCCCAGGGTTATGGACAGATACGCAGTATTTT CSASPGLWTDTQYF
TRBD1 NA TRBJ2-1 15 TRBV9 TGTGCCAGCAGCACCTCCGGGACAGGGGGCAATGAGCAGTTCTTC CASSTSGTGGNEQFF
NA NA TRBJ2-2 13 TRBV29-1 TGCAGCGTCAGGCTAGCGACCACCGGGGAGCTGTTTTTT CSVRLATTGELFF
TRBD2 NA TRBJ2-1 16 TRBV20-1 TGCAGTGCTAGGGGTACAGCGGGAGGGATATACAATGAGCAGTTCTTC CSARGTAGGIYNEQFF
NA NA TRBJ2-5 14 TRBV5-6 TGTACCAGCAGCTTCACTAGCACGAGGGAGACCCAGTACTTC CTSSFTSTRETQYF
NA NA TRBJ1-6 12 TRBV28 TGTGCCAGCAGTTTTAGGGAATCACCCCTCCACTTT CASSFRESPLHF
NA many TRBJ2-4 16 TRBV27 TGTGCCAGCAGTTTACGCTTCACCGTTTCCAAAAACATTCAGTACTTC CASSLRFTVSKNIQYF
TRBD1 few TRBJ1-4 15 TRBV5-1 TGCGCCAGCAGCTTGGTCGCGACAGGGGTCGAAAAACTGTTTTTT CASSLVATGVEKLFF
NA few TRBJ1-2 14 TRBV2 TGTGCCAGCAGTATTGGGGGAAGGAACTATGGCTACACCTTC CASSIGGRNYGYTF
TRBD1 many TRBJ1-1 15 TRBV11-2 TGTGCCAGCAGCTGGGGACAGGGGACCGCAACTGAAGCTTTCTTT CASSWGQGTATEAFF
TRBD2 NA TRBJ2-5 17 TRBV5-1 TGCGCCAGCAGCTTGGCACAGGTAGCGGGAGTCGGGGAGACCCAGTACTTC CASSLAQVAGVGETQYF
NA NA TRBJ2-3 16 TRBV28 TGTGCCAGCAGCTCCCGGCGCGGATCGAGCACAGATACGCAGTATTTT CASSSRRGSSTDTQYF
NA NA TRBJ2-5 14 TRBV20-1 TGCAGTGCTAGAGAAATCGGGGTTCAAGAGGCCCAGTACTTC CSAREIGVQEAQYF
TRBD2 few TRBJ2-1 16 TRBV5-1 TGCGCCAGCAGCTTGGGTTCCCTAGCGGGGTACAATGAGCAGTTCTTC CASSLGSLAGYNEQFF
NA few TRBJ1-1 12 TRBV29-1 TGCAGCGTTGTCGGGGGGGACACTGAAGCTTTCTTT CSVVGGDTEAFF
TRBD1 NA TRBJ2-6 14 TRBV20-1 TGCAGTGCTCAGACAGGGGTTGGGGCCAACGTCCTGACTTTC CSAQTGVGANVLTF
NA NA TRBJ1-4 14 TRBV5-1 TGCGCCAGCAGCTTGGGGCAGCAATCGGTCGAACTGTTTTTT CASSLGQQSVELFF
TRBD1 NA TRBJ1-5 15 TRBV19 TGTGCCAGTAGTATGGGACAGTATAGCAATCAGCCCCAGCATTTT CASSMGQYSNQPQHF
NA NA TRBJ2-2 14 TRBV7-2 TGTGCCAGCATGGGGCGAACGAACACCGGGGAGCTGTTTTTT CASMGRTNTGELFF
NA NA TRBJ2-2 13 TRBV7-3 TGTGCCAGCAGCTTAACGGAATCCGGGGAGCTGTTTTTT CASSLTESGELFF
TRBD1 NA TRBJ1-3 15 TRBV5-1 TGCGCCAGCAGTCAATCCGGGACAGGTGGAAACACCATATATTTT CASSQSGTGGNTIYF
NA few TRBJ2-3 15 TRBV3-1 TGTGCCAGCAGCCAAGATGGGCGGTCCACAGATACGCAGTATTTT CASSQDGRSTDTQYF
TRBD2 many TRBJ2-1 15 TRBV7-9 TGTGCCAGCAGCCGGACTAGCGGCGACTACAATGAGCAGTTCTTC CASSRTSGDYNEQFF
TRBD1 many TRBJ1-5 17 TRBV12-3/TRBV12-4 TGTGCCAGCAGCTTAGCCACAGGGGGGTATAGCAATCAGCCCCAGCATTTT CASSLATGGYSNQPQHF